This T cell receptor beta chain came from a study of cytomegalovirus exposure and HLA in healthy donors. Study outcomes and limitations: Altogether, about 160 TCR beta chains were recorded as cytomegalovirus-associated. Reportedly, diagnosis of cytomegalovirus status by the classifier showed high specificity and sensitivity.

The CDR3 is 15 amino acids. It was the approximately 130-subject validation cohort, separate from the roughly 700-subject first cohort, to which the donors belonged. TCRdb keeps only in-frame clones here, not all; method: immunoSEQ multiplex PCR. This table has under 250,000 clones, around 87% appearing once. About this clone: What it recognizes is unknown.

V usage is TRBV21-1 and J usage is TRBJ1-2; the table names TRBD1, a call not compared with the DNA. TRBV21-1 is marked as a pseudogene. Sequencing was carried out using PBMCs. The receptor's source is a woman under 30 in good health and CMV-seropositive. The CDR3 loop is CASSKGGQANYGYTF. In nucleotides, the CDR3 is TGTGCCAGCAGCAAAGGAGGACAGGCGAACTATGGCTACACCTTC.